The subject of this entry is one T cell receptor beta chain. Its cognate antigen is unknown. V gave up 0 bases and J gave up 2 bases, with 6 bases separating them. Germline CDR1 and CDR2: SGHVS and FNYEAQ. The CDR3 sequence is 14 residues long. The data originate from a study of OX40 agonist ivuxolimab in advanced cancers. Overall study context: Averaging 60 years in age, with a range of roughly 20 to 90, the cohort was 82.7% male. Points from the study as a whole: Clonal expansion by week 6 occurred in CD4+ and CD8+ blood T cells (at 0.1 to 3.0 mg/kg).

Measured with immunoSEQ multiplex PCR; TCRdb has only the in-frame clones, and not every one. The data show about 48,000 clones, 80% to 90% seen once. The sequencing used CD4+ or CD8+ T cells sorted from blood, collected in a trial of the OX40 agonist ivuxolimab. The source of this sequence is an adult with an advanced solid tumor such as melanoma, head and neck, liver or kidney cancer. The chain employs TRBV7-6 and TRBJ2-3; D gene ambiguous. Written as DNA, the CDR3 is TGTGCCAGCAGCTTAGCGGGGATCACAGATACGCAGTATTTT. It is translated as CASSLAGITDTQYF. Supplemented by reference TRBV7-6 and TRBJ2-3, the full variable domain reads GAGVSQSPRYKVTKRGQDVALRCDPISGHVSLYWYRQALGQGPEFLTYFNYEAQQDKSGLPNDRFSAERPEGSISTLTIQRTEQRDSAMYRCASSLAGITDTQYFGPGTRLTVL.